This T cell receptor beta chain is from a study of blood T cell repertoires in COVID-19. This CDR3 comprises 15 residues. Per germline, CDR1 LNHDA and CDR2 SQIVND (reference sequence). Losses at the gene ends were 7 bases for V and 7 bases for J; bases not matched to a gene: 9. In the study's own analysis: Quantification of nucleated cells was approximated via reference gene primer amplification. The protocol was immunoSEQ multiplex PCR, while the TCRdb copy is restricted to in-frame clones and leaves out a portion. Clonal size and the V and J genes are those of that table, whereas D and trimming came from the DNA. The table includes 150,000 to 200,000 clones, roughly nine tenths detected once.

The sample consisted of peripheral blood. The source of this sequence is a man aged 18 to 30 who had recovered from COVID-19. The J gene is TRBJ2-1, the V gene TRBV19, with 11 bases that match TRBD2. DNA of the CDR3: TGTGCCAGTACTCCACTAGCGGGAGTCAATAATGAGCAGTTCTTC. Encoded protein: CASTPLAGVNNEQFF.